This paragraph covers one T cell receptor beta chain sequence. Researchers barred patients who had uncontrolled infection, other autoimmune disease, pregnancy or lactation. Isolation of PBMCs was performed on 9.5 to 10 ml fresh peripheral blood. This record comes from a study of T cells in Graves' hyperthyroidism and ophthalmopathy. Study-level information: Before any treatment, at initial diagnosis, peripheral blood was collected.

The CDR3 regions of TCR beta were amplified from RNA transcripts. The HTBI set primed first-round TCR CDR3 RT-PCR. Each CDR3 protein is one row after TCRdb ran MiXCR on the multiplex PCR reads. The sample contains some 550,000 distinct CDR3 sequences, approximately 15% of which appear only once. With 1 base removed from V and 10 bases from J, the gap between germline ends came to 21 bases. CDR3 length: 16 residues. From germline, CDR1 is SGHAT and CDR2 FQDESV (reference sequence). This TCR derives from a woman aged 40 to 50 with Graves' ophthalmopathy. The material sequenced was blood. This chain joins TRBV11-1 and TRBJ2-3; D is tentatively TRBD1 or TRBD2 (6 bases each). CDR3 DNA: TGTGCCAGCAGCTTAGGTTTCGGGGGTGTATGGGGGCCGCAGTATTTT. Its protein product is CASSLGFGGVWGPQYF.